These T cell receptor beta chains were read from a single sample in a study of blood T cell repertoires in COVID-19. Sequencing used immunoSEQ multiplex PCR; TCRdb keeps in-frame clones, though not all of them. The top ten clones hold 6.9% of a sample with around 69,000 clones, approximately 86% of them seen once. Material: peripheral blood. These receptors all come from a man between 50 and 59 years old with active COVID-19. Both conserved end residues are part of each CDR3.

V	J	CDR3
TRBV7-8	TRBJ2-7	CASSLTGDYEQYF
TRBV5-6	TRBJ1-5	CASSSGLTGNQPQHF
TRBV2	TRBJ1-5	CASGRQGNQPQHF
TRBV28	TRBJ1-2	CASTPRGPYGYTF
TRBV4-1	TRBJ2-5	CASSQGQGPRETQYF
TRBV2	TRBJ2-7	CASSGYFPETASPYEQYF
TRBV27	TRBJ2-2	CASSFSGTALFGELFF
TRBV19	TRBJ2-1	CASEGLAGGVGDNEQFF
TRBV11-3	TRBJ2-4	CASSLGIWDREQNIQYF
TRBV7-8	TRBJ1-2	CASSLDQGKGYTF
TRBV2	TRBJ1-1	CASNLPGQGREAFF
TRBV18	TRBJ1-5	CASSPRQDSNQPQHF
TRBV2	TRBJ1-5	CASSREGGQPQHF
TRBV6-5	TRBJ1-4	CASSRYDREKLFF
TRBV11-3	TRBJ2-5	CASSPGETQYF
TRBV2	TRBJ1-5	CASKNRQNSNQPQHF
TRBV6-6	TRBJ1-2	CASSSQVGQGESGYTF
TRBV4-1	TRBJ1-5	CASSQGEGRGNQPQHF
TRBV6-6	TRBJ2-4	CASSGGQYKNIQYF
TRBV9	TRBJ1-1	CASSGGLMNTEAFF
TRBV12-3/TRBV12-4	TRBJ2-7	CASSLLASNEQYF
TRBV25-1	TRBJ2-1	CASSEWVDRANEQFF
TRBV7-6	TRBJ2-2	CASSLGSGGTGELFF
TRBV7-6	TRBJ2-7	CASSPRPTSGGRNEQYF
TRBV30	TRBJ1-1	CAWSPTGGTEAFF
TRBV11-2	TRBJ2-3	CASSLSRHTDTQYF
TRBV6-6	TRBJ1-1	CASTQGGVTEAFF
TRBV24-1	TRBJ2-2	CATQLAGGPGLTGELFF
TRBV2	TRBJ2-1	CASRQGNNEQFF
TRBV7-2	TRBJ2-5	CASSLNYGQGETQYF
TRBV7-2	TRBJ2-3	CASRGYNAGDSTDTQYF
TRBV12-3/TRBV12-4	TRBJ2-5	CASSLRNIETQYF
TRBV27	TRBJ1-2	CASRPPGLIYGYTF
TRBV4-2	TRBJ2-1	CASSQRPPGLAGNNEQFF
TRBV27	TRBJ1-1	CASRGNTEAFF
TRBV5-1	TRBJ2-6	CASKGQGAAGANVLTF
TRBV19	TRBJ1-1	CASSKPPSAGQLEAFF
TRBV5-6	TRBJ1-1	CASSLGHLNTEAFF
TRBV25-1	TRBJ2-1	CASALESYNEQFF
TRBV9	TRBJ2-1	CASSEVAGAYNEQFF
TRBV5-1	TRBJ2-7	CASSLSPGHEQYF
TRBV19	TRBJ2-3	CASGAGETDTQYF
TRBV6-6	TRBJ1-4	CASSYRDRGKLFF
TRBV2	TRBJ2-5	CASSWTEETQYF
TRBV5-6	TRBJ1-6	CASSPGTANSPLHF
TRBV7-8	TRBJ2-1	CASSVRLAGGQQFF
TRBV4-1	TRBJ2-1	CASSQDKSGRQFF
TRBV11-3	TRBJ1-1	CASSPGRTNTEAFF
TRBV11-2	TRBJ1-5	CASSLVWGGNQPQHF
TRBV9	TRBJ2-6	CASSAGVAGANVLTF
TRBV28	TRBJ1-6	CASSLGGGYNSPLHF
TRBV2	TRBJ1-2	CASRDRGTDYGYTF